This T cell receptor beta chain was captured by sequencing in a study of early T cells in non-severe SARS-CoV-2 infection. Study-wide context: Sequencing of bulk RNA from unsorted whole blood was done, without chain pairing.

This CDR3 has 14 amino acids. In germline, CDR1 is MNHEY, CDR2 SVGEGT. Study results and limitations: Missing private and CD4 specificities, VDJdb matching favored anti-spike CD8 responses.

This clonotype was observed many times. Its antigen is undetermined. A junction boundary mismatches the germline segment, possibly from a read error. Unique molecular identifiers were added to individual cDNA molecules. TCRdb called the 5' RACE reads again in MiXCR, with one record for every CDR3 protein. The data show about 26,000 distinct CDR3 sequences, around 4% seen once. The rearrangement uses TRBV6-2 or TRBV6-3 and TRBJ1-6, with TRBD1 identical over 8 bases. Sequencing was performed on whole blood. The clonotype was recovered from an adult who was a healthcare worker with PCR-confirmed SARS-CoV-2 infection or an uninfected control (not recorded which). CDR3 coding DNA: TGTGCCAGCAGATACTCCAGGGGGCAAGGACCCCTCCACTTT. This encodes CASRYSRGQGPLHF.